This is a list of T cell receptor beta chains from one sample in a study of identical twins. A single record per CDR3 protein comes from TCRdb applying MiXCR to the 5' RACE reads. Counted here are just under 550,000 distinct CDR3 sequences, roughly 15% occurring once; the ten biggest clones make up around 0.48%. These data were also reused for a study on yellow fever vaccine responses in identical twins.

The sample taken for sequencing was CD4+ T cells sorted from blood. The receptors originated from a woman aged 18-29 years in good health. Each CDR3 is given with its conserved first and last residue. The D gene is left open where the match is weak. Expanded clones get a size class; other rows say once, few or many, or leave the size out.

. . TRBJ2-1 TRBV7-2 CASSLGGTPTFEQFF TGTGCCAGCAGCTTAGGGGGGACCCCCACTTTCGAGCAGTTCTTC
. few TRBJ2-3 TRBV11-2 CASSLSGATSTDTQYF TGTGCCAGCAGCTTATCTGGAGCAACGAGCACAGATACGCAGTATTTT
. . TRBJ2-1 TRBV9 CASSVVQGPYNEQFF TGTGCCAGCAGCGTAGTACAGGGACCCTACAATGAGCAGTTCTTC
. many TRBJ2-1 TRBV5-1 CASSLDSPRTNEQFF TGCGCCAGCAGCTTGGACTCGCCTAGAACCAATGAGCAGTTCTTC
. few TRBJ2-1 TRBV3-1 CASSQEAGSYNEQFF TGTGCCAGCAGCCAAGAGGCAGGTTCCTACAATGAGCAGTTCTTC
. . TRBJ2-7 TRBV12-3/TRBV12-4 CASSLRRGYEQYF TGTGCCAGCAGTTTAAGAAGGGGCTACGAGCAGTACTTC
TRBD1 few TRBJ2-5 TRBV7-9 CASSLGDSTFETQYF TGTGCCAGCAGCTTAGGGGACAGCACGTTTGAGACCCAGTACTTC
. . TRBJ2-1 TRBV20-1 CSARALGSAGSQFF TGCAGTGCTAGGGCACTAGGTAGCGCCGGTAGCCAGTTCTTC
. few TRBJ2-1 TRBV15 CATSRDRVGTEQFF TGTGCCACCAGCAGAGATCGAGTGGGAACTGAGCAGTTCTTC
. . TRBJ1-2 TRBV12-3/TRBV12-4 CASRTGTLTGYTF TGTGCCAGCAGAACCGGGACGCTCACGGGCTACACCTTC
TRBD2 . TRBJ2-1 TRBV11-2 CASSLDRVAGGQQFF TGTGCCAGCAGCTTAGATCGGGTAGCGGGGGGCCAGCAGTTCTTC
. few TRBJ1-2 TRBV20-1 CSAKPRGGVRGYTF TGCAGTGCTAAACCACGCGGAGGGGTGCGTGGCTACACCTTC
. many TRBJ2-3 TRBV28 CASRRLLDTQYF TGTGCCAGCAGACGGCTCCTGGATACGCAGTATTTT
. . TRBJ2-2 TRBV19 CASSILSGELFF TGTGCCAGTAGTATTCTATCCGGGGAGCTGTTTTTT
. few TRBJ2-1 TRBV20-1 CSARVSEEGQFF TGCAGTGCTAGAGTGAGTGAGGAGGGGCAGTTCTTC
. . TRBJ2-7 TRBV11-2 CASSSLPGTLTYEQYF TGTGCCAGCAGCTCGTTACCAGGAACCCTGACCTACGAGCAGTACTTC
. few TRBJ2-7 TRBV2 CASCRESRYEQYF TGTGCCAGCTGCAGAGAGTCGAGGTACGAGCAGTACTTC
. few TRBJ2-3 TRBV14 CASSQVGRSTDTQYF TGTGCCAGCAGCCAAGTTGGCAGAAGCACAGATACGCAGTATTTT
. . TRBJ2-2 TRBV24-1 CATSDVNTGELFF TGTGCCACCAGTGATGTAAACACCGGGGAGCTGTTTTTT
TRBD1 few TRBJ1-4 TRBV12-3/TRBV12-4 CASSPRIGGEEKLFF TGTGCCAGCAGTCCCCGGATAGGGGGCGAGGAAAAACTGTTTTTT
. . TRBJ1-6 TRBV12-3/TRBV12-4 CASSFAENSPLHF TGTGCCAGCAGTTTTGCGGAAAATTCACCCCTCCACTTT
. . TRBJ2-1 TRBV9 CASSVAPQGHNEQFF TGTGCCAGCAGCGTAGCTCCTCAGGGGCACAATGAGCAGTTCTTC
. . TRBJ1-1 TRBV20-1 CSASEGSTEAFF TGCAGTGCTAGCGAGGGATCCACTGAAGCTTTCTTT
. many TRBJ2-4 TRBV5-1 CASSLDSGLGNIQYF TGCGCCAGCAGCTTGGATTCAGGGTTAGGGAACATTCAGTACTTC
. . TRBJ2-7 TRBV6-2/TRBV6-3 CASSYTGVSYEQYF TGTGCCAGCAGTTACACGGGAGTATCTTACGAGCAGTACTTC
TRBD2 . TRBJ2-5 TRBV20-1 CSAKLAGGMETQYF TGCAGTGCCAAACTAGCGGGGGGGATGGAGACCCAGTACTTC
TRBD1 few TRBJ2-3 TRBV6-1 CASSFGTATDTQYF TGTGCCAGCAGCTTCGGGACAGCCACAGATACGCAGTATTTT
TRBD2 . TRBJ2-7 TRBV20-1 CSAAGLAGALSYEQYF TGCAGTGCGGCAGGACTAGCGGGAGCCCTCTCCTACGAGCAGTACTTC
TRBD2 few TRBJ2-1 TRBV5-8 CASSLILAGGPYNEQFF TGTGCCAGCAGCTTGATCCTAGCGGGAGGCCCCTACAATGAGCAGTTCTTC
. few TRBJ1-5 TRBV7-8 CASSPVSSNQPQHF TGTGCCAGCAGCCCGGTTAGCAGCAATCAGCCCCAGCATTTT
. . TRBJ2-5 TRBV7-8 CASSSPARVETQYF TGTGCCAGCAGCTCACCGGCAAGGGTAGAGACCCAGTACTTC
. few TRBJ2-3 TRBV5-5 CASSLLVGTDTDTQYF TGTGCCAGCAGCCTGTTAGTGGGAACGGACACAGATACGCAGTATTTT
. . TRBJ2-5 TRBV20-1 CSARDIPETQYF TGCAGTGCTAGAGATATCCCGGAGACCCAGTACTTC
. . TRBJ1-1 TRBV27 CASSLRRDTEAFF TGTGCCAGCAGTTTACGCAGGGACACTGAAGCTTTCTTT
. . TRBJ2-1 TRBV5-1 CASRTRGASSNEQFF TGCGCCAGCAGGACGAGGGGAGCGAGTTCCAATGAGCAGTTCTTC
. . TRBJ2-3 TRBV14 CASSQRGQGGTQYF TGTGCCAGCAGCCAGCGAGGGCAGGGAGGTACGCAGTATTTT
. . TRBJ2-3 TRBV29-1 CSVVDGTDTQYF TGCAGCGTTGTTGATGGAACGGATACGCAGTATTTT
. few TRBJ1-4 TRBV6-1 CASSEASTGKELFF TGTGCCAGCAGTGAAGCGTCCACAGGGAAAGAACTGTTTTTT
TRBD1 . TRBJ1-6 TRBV20-1 CCARSGETGNNSPLHF TGCTGTGCTAGATCGGGAGAGACAGGGAATAATTCACCCCTCCACTTT
TRBD2 few TRBJ2-1 TRBV10-3 CATLGVAGAVRGFF TGTGCCACCTTGGGGGTAGCGGGAGCCGTCCGGGGGTTCTTC
. once TRBJ1-2 TRBV29-1 CSAEGGVYGYTF TGCAGCGCAGAAGGAGGGGTCTATGGCTACACCTTC
TRBD2 . TRBJ2-5 TRBV5-1 CASSPGLAGAVRETQYF TGCGCCAGCAGCCCGGGACTAGCGGGAGCTGTGAGGGAGACCCAGTACTTC
TRBD2 few TRBJ2-7 TRBV18 CASSPDHPRTSGYWRKYYEQYF TGTGCCAGCTCACCGGACCACCCTCGGACTAGCGGGTATTGGAGAAAATACTACGAGCAGTACTTC
TRBD2 . TRBJ2-1 TRBV5-1 CASSLGVAGVLGEQFF TGCGCCAGCAGCTTGGGGGTAGCGGGAGTATTAGGTGAGCAGTTCTTC
TRBD2 many TRBJ2-1 TRBV24-1 CATSEPGTSGGVNEQFF TGTGCCACCAGTGAACCGGGGACTAGCGGGGGGGTGAATGAGCAGTTCTTC
. few TRBJ2-2 TRBV15 CATSRGGFRELFF TGTGCCACCAGCAGAGGAGGGTTTCGGGAGCTGTTTTTT
. few TRBJ1-3 TRBV6-1 CASSDPRSGNTIYF TGTGCCAGCAGTGACCCACGCTCTGGAAACACCATATATTTT
. . TRBJ2-2 TRBV7-9 CASQDSGNTGELFF TGTGCCAGCCAGGATAGCGGAAACACCGGGGAGCTGTTTTTT
TRBD2 . TRBJ2-3 TRBV5-1 CASSLGLAGVTGDTQYF TGCGCCAGCAGCTTGGGACTAGCGGGAGTCACGGGAGATACGCAGTATTTT
TRBD2 few TRBJ2-1 TRBV4-1 CASSPFVTSGNNEQFF TGCGCCAGCAGCCCCTTCGTGACTAGCGGAAACAATGAGCAGTTCTTC
TRBD1 . TRBJ2-1 TRBV5-1 CASSLAPGQNNEQFF TGCGCCAGCAGCTTGGCACCGGGACAGAACAATGAGCAGTTCTTC
. few TRBJ2-7 TRBV20-1 CSAPGPREQYF TGCAGTGCCCCCGGACCAAGAGAGCAGTACTTC
. . TRBJ1-5 TRBV5-1 CASSLVGAEYQPQHF TGCGCCAGCAGCTTGGTGGGGGCAGAGTATCAGCCCCAGCATTTT
TRBD2 few TRBJ2-7 TRBV15 CATSRDLGLAGIGEQYF TGTGCCACCAGCAGAGATCTGGGACTAGCGGGAATCGGCGAGCAGTACTTC
. . TRBJ2-1 TRBV20-1 CSARRGSPYNEQFF TGCAGTGCGCGACGCGGTTCCCCCTACAATGAGCAGTTCTTC